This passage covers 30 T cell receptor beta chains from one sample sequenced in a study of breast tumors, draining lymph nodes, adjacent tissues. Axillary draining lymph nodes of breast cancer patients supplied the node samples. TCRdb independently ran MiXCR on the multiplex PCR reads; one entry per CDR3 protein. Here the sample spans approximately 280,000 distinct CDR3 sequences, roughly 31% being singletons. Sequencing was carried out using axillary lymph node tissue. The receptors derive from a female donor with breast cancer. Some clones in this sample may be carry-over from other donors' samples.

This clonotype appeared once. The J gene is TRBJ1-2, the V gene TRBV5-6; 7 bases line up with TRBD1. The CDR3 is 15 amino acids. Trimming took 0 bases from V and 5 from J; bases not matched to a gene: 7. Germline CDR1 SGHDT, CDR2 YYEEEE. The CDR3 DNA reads TGTGCCAGCAGCTTGGGGGGACAGAGCTCGTATGGCTACACCTTC. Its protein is CASSLGGQSSYGYTF.

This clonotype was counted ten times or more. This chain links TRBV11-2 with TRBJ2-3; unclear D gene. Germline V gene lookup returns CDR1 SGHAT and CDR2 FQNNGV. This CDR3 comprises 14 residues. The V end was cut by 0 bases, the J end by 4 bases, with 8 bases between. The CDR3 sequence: CASSLEARADTQYF. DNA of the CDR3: TGTGCCAGCAGCTTAGAGGCCCGGGCAGATACGCAGTATTTT.

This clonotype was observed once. CDR3 coding DNA: TGCAGCGTCGAACCCAGGGCAAGGGGAAACACCATATATTTT. Protein: CSVEPRARGNTIYF. The rearrangement uses TRBV29-1 and TRBJ1-3, with a weak D call TRBD1 (5 bases). The germline CDR1 and CDR2 sequences are SQVTM and ANQGSEA. The CDR3 has 14 residues. Trimming stripped 6 bases from V and 4 bases from J, with 16 bases between.

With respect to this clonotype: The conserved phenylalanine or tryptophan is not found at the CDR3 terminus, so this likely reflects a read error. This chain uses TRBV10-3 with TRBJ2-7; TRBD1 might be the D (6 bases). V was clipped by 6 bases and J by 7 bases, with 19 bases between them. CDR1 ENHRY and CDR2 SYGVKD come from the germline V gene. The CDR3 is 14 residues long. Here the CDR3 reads CAIRPGQNQGEQYL. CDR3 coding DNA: TGTGCCATCAGGCCGGGACAAAACCAGGGGGAGCAGTACCTC.

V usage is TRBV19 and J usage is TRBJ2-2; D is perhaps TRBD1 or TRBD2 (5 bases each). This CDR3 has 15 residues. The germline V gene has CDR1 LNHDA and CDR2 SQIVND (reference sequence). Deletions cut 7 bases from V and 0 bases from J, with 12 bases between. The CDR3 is CASKVPGPNTGELFF. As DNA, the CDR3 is TGTGCCAGTAAAGTCCCGGGACCGAACACCGGGGAGCTGTTTTTT.

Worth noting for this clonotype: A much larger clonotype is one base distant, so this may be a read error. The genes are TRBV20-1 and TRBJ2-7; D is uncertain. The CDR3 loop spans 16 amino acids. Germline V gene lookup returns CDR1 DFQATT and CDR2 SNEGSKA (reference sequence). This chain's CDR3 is CSARDLTGPAPYEQCF. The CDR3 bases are TGCAGTGCTAGAGATCTGACGGGCCCAGCCCCGTACGAGCAGTGCTTC.

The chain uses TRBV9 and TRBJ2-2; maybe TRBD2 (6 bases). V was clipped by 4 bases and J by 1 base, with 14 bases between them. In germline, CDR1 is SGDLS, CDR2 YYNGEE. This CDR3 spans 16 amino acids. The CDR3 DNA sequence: TGTGCCAGCAGCCCACATCGCGGGATGAACACCGGGGAGCTGTTTTTT. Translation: CASSPHRGMNTGELFF.

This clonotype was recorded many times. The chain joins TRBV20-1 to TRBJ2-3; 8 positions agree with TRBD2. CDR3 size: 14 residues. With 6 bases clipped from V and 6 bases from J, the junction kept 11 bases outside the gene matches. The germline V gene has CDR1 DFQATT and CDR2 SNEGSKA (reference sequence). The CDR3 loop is CSALSGRAADTQYF. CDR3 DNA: TGCAGTGCCCTCTCCGGGAGGGCCGCGGATACGCAGTATTTT.

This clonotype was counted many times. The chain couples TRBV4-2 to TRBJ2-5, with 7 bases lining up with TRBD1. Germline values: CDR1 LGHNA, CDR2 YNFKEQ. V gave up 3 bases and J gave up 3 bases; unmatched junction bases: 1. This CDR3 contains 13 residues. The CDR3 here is CASSHTGEETQYF. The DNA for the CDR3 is TGTGCCAGCAGCCACACAGGGGAAGAGACCCAGTACTTC.

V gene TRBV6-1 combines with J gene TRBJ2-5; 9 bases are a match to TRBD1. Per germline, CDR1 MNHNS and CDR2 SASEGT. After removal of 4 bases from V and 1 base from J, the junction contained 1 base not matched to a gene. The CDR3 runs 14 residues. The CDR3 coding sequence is TGTGCCAGCAGTGGGGGACAGGGCCAAGAGACCCAGTACTTC. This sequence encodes CASSGGQGQETQYF.

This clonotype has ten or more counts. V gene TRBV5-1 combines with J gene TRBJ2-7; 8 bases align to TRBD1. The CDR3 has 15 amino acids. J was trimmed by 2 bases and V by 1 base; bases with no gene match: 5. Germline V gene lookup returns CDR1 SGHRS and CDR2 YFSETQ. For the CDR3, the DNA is TGCGCCAGCAGCTTGTTTATGACAGGGGCCTACGAGCAGTACTTC. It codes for CASSLFMTGAYEQYF.

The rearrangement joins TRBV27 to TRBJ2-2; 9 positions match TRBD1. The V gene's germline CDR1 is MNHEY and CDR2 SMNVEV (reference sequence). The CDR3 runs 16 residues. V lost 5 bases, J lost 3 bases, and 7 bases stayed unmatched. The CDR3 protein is CASSPGQGKDTGELFF. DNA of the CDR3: TGTGCCAGCAGTCCCGGACAGGGGAAGGACACCGGGGAGCTGTTTTTT.

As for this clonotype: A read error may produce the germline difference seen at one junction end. CDR3 sequence reads: CATSRDRGNSGNTIKF. The CDR3 DNA sequence: TGTGCCACCAGCAGAGATCGGGGGAACTCTGGAAACACCATAAAATTT. The genes are TRBV15 and TRBJ1-3; possibly TRBD1 for D (5 bases). This CDR3 spans 16 amino acids. Per germline, CDR1 LNHNV and CDR2 YYDKDF (reference sequence).

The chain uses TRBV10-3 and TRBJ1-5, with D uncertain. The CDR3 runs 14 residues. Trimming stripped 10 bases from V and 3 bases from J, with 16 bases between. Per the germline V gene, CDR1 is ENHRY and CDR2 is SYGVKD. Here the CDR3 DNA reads TGTGCCAGAAAAAGGGTGGGCTTCAATCAGCCCCAGCATTTT. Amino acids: CARKRVGFNQPQHF.

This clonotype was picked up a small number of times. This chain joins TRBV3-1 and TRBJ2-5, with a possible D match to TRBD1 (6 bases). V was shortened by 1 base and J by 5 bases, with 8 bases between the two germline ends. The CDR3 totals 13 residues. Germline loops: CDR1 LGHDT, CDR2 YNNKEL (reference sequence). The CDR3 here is CASSQGTAETQYF. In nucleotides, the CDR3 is TGTGCCAGCAGCCAAGGGACAGCTGAGACCCAGTACTTC.

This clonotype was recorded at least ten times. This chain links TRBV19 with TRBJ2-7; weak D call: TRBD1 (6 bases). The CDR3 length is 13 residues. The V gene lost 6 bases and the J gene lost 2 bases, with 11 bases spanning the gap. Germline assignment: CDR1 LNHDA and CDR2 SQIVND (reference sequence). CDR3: CASSRQETYEQYF. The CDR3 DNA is TGTGCCAGTAGCCGACAGGAGACCTACGAGCAGTACTTC. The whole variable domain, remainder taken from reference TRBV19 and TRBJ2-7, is DGGITQSPKYLFRKEGQNVTLSCEQNLNHDAMYWYRQDPGQGLRLIYYSQIVNDFQKGDIAEGYSVSREKKESFPLTVTSAQKNPTAFYLCASSRQETYEQYFGPGTRLTVT.

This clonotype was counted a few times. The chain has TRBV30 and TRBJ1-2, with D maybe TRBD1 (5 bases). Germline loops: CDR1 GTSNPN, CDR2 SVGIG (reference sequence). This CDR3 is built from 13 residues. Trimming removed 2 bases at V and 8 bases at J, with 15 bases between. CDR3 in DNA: TGTGCCTGGAGTCAGGGAGGGGTCGAAGGCTACACCTTC. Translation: CAWSQGGVEGYTF.

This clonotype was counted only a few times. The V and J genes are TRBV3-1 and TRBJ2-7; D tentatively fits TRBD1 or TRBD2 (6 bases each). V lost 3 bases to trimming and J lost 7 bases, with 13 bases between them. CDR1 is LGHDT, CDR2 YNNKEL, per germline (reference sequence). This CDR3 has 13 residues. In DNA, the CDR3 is TGTGCCAGCAGCCACGGGGGCGCGGGGGAGCAGTACTTC. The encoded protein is CASSHGGAGEQYF.

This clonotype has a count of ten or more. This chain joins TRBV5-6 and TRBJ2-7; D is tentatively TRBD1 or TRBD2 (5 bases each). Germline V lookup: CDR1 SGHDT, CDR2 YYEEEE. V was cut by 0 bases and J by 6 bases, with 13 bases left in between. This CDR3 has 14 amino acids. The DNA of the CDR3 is TGTGCCAGCAGCTTGGGAGGGGTCGGGGTCGAGCAGTACTTC. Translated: CASSLGGVGVEQYF.

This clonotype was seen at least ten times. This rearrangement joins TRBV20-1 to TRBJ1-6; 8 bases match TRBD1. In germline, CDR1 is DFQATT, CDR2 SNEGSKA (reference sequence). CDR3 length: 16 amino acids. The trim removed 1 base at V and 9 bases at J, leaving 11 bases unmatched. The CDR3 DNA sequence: TGCAGTGCTAGAGTTCCCCGCCAGGGGGCTAGTTCACCCCTCCACTTT. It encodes CSARVPRQGASSPLHF.

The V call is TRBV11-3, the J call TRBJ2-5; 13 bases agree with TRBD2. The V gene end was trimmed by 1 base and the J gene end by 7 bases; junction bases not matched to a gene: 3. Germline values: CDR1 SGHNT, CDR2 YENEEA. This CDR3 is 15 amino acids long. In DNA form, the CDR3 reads TGTGCCAGCAGCTTAGGGACTAGCGGGAGTGGGACCCAGTACTTC. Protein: CASSLGTSGSGTQYF.

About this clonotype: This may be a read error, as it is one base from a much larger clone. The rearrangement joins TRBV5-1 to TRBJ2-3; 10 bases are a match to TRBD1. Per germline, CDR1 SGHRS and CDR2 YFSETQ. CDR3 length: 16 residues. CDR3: CASSHGTGVVADTRYF. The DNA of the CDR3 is TGCGCCAGCAGCCATGGGACAGGGGTTGTGGCAGATACGCGGTATTTT.

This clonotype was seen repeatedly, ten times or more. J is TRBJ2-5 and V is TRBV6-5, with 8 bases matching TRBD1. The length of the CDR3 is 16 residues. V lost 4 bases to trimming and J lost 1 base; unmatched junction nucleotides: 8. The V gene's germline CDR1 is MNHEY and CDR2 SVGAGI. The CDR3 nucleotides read TGTGCCAGCAGTTTCCCCGTAGGGACAGGCCAAGAGACCCAGTACTTC. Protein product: CASSFPVGTGQETQYF.

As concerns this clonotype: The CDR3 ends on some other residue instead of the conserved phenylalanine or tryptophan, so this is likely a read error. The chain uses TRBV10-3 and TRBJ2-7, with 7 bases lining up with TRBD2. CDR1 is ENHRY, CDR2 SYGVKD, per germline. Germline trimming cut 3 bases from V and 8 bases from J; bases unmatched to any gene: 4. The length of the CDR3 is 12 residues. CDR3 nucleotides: TGTGCCATCAGTGAAACTAGCGACAAGCAGTACTCC. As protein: CAISETSDKQYS.

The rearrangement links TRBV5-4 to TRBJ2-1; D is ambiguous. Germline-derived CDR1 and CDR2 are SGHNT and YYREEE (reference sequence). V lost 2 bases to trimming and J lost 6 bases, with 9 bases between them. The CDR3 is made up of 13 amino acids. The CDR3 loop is CASSLSRSNEQFF. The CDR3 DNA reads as TGTGCCAGCAGCTTATCCAGGTCCAATGAGCAGTTCTTC.

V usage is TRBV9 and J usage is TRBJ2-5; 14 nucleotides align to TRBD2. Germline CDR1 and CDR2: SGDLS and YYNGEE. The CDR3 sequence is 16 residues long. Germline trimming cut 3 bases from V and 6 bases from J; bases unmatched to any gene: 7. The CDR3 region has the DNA TGTGCCAGCAGCGCATTCGGGACTAGCGGGAGAAAGACCCAGTACTTC. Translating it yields CASSAFGTSGRKTQYF. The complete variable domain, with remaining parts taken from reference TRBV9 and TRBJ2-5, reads DSGVTQTPKHLITATGQRVTLRCSPRSGDLSVYWYQQSLDQGLQFLIQYYNGEERAKGNILERFSAQQFPDLHSELNLSSLELGDSALYFCASSAFGTSGRKTQYFGPGTRLLVL.

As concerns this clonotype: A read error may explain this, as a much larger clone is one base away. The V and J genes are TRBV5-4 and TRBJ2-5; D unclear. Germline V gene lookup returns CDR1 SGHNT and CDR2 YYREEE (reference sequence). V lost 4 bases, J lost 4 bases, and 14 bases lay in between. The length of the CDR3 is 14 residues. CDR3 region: CASSPFEPGETQYF. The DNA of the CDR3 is TGTGCCAGCAGCCCCTTTGAGCCGGGAGAGACCCAGTACTTC.

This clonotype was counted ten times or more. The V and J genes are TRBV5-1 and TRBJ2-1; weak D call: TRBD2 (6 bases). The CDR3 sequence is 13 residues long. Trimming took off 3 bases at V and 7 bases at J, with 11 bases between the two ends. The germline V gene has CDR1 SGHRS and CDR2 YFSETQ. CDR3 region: CASSSRGVNEQFF. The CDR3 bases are TGCGCCAGCAGCTCCCGCGGGGTGAATGAGCAGTTCTTC.

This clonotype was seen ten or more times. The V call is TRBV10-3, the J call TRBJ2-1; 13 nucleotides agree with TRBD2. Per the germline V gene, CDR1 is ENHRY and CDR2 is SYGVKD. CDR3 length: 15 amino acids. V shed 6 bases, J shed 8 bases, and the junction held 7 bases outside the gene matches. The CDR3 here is CAISRTSGRGDEQFF. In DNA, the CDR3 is TGTGCCATCAGCCGGACTAGCGGGAGAGGAGATGAGCAGTTCTTC.

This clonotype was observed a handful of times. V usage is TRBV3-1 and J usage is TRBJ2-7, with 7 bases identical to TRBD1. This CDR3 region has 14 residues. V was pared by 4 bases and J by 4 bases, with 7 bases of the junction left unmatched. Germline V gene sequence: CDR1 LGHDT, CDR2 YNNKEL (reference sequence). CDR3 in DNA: TGTGCCAGCAGCCCTCCCGACAGGGATTACGAGCAGTACTTC. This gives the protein CASSPPDRDYEQYF.